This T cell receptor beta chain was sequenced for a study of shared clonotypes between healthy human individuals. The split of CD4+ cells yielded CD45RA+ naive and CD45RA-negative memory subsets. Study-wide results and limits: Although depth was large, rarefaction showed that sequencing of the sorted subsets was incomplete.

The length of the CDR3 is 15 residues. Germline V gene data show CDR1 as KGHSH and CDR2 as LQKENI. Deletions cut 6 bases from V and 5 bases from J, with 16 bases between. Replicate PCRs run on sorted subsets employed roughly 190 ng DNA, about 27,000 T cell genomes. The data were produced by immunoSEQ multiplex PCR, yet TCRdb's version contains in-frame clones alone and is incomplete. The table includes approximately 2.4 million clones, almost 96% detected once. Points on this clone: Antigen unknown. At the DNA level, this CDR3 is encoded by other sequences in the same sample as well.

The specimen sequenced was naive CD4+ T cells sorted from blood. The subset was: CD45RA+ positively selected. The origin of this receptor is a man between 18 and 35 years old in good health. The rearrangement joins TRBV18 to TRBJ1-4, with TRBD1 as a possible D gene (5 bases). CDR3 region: CASSPQQGRNEKLFF. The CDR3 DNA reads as TGTGCCAGCTCTCCTCAGCAGGGAAGAAATGAAAAACTGTTTTTT.